The T cell receptor (beta chain) under discussion was sequenced for a study of blood T cell repertoires in COVID-19. For the study at large: There were acute and convalescent COVID-19 samples, and they came from the United States, Italy and Spain. T cells, B-cell-depleted T cells, or PBMCs provided the cDNA or gDNA that served as material.

In the study's own analysis: Reference gene primer amplification gave nucleated cell count estimates. The table came from immunoSEQ multiplex PCR; TCRdb's copy has only in-frame clones and leaves some out. From that table come the V and J calls and clone size; the DNA was used to work out D and trimming. The sample shows some 250,000 clones, roughly 86% of them seen only once. The germline gives CDR1 MNHNS, CDR2 SASEGT. This CDR3 has 13 residues. V dropped 3 bases and J dropped 6; count of bases not matched to a gene: 0. The chain has TRBV6-1 and TRBJ1-4; 8 positions agree with TRBD1. The TCR sequence derives from a woman aged 30 to 39 who had recovered from COVID-19. Material for sequencing was peripheral blood. CDR3 amino acids: CASSDRGHEKLFF. The CDR3 DNA reads TGTGCCAGCAGTGACAGGGGGCATGAAAAACTGTTTTTT.